This T cell receptor (beta chain) comes out of a study of T cell responses to AZD1222 COVID-19 vaccine. Overall study context: Second doses were pooled across both intervals (about 4 or about 12 weeks).

Germline V lookup: CDR1 MGHRA, CDR2 YSYEKL. There are 17 residues in the CDR3. Losses at the gene ends were 5 bases for V and 4 bases for J; bases not matched to a gene: 9. Findings and caveats of the study: There were mostly white British donors and more females than males, and clonal diversity was possibly underestimated. Baseline seropositivity occurred in only a handful of AZD1222 recipients.

As concerns this clone: Antigen specificity is unknown.

This table comes from immunoSEQ multiplex PCR, and its TCRdb copy is limited to in-frame clones, with some not included. The sample holds 110,000 to 150,000 clones, approximately 89% seen once. This receptor was taken from an adult in good health. The chain joins TRBV4-1 to TRBJ2-1; 12 positions match TRBD2. Sequenced here: peripheral blood, sampled on day 0 of AZD1222 vaccination. The CDR3 here is CASSSPLAGGPYNEQFF. CDR3 DNA sequence: TGCGCCAGCAGCTCACCGCTAGCGGGGGGGCCTTACAATGAGCAGTTCTTC.